One sample yielded the 32 T cell receptor beta chains listed below, sequenced in a study of blood T cell repertoires in COVID-19. Some clones are missing from TCRdb's copy, which holds only in-frame ones; the method was immunoSEQ multiplex PCR. The sample consists of approximately 350,000 clones, 91% of them appearing once. The sample taken for sequencing was peripheral blood. The receptors here all came from a woman aged 18-30 years who had recovered from COVID-19.

V and J are TRBV3-1 (or the pseudogene TRBV3-2) and TRBJ1-2; TRBD1 is a possible D gene (5 bases). V lost 3 bases and J lost 9, with 14 bases in between. The CDR3 is made up of 13 amino acids. Germline lookup yields CDR1 LGHDT and CDR2 YNNKEL (reference sequence). For the CDR3, the DNA is TGTGCCAGCAGCCATGGAGGGCCAGGGAGCTACACCTTC. Residues: CASSHGGPGSYTF.

The V and J genes are TRBV19 and TRBJ1-2; a weak D match, TRBD1 (6 bases). V lost 8 bases and J 7 bases, leaving 41 bases between the germline ends. From germline, CDR1 is LNHDA and CDR2 SQIVND (reference sequence). The CDR3 consists of 21 residues. Here the CDR3 DNA reads TGTGCCAGTGACTCCTCGTTTCGGACAGACCACCCAATCGCCACAGTGCGTGGCTACACCTTC. Translated, it gives CASDSSFRTDHPIATVRGYTF.

This chain uses TRBV6-5 with TRBJ1-2; unclear D gene. V lost 2 bases and J lost 0, with 7 bases in between. This CDR3 is built from 14 residues. Germline V gene data show CDR1 as MNHEY and CDR2 as SVGAGI. The DNA of the CDR3 is TGTGCCAGCAGTTACAGAGTAGCTAACTATGGCTACACCTTC. This sequence encodes CASSYRVANYGYTF.

The DNA for the CDR3 is TGTGCCATCAGTGAGTCCGGGGTCATGAACACTGAAGCTTTCTTT. Its translation is CAISESGVMNTEAFF. V is TRBV10-3 and J is TRBJ1-1; D not certain. Germline CDR1 reads ENHRY; CDR2 reads SYGVKD. CDR3 length: 15 amino acids. The germline V and J ends were trimmed by 0 bases and 0 bases, with 8 bases remaining between them.

V gene TRBV11-2 combines with J gene TRBJ2-3, with 10 bases that match TRBD2. The J segment lost 8 bases and the V segment lost 1 base, leaving 18 bases of the junction unmatched. CDR3 length equals 19 residues. Germline CDR1 SGHAT, CDR2 FQNNGV. CDR3 DNA sequence: TGTGCCAGCAGCTTAGTTTGGAGCGGGAGGGCTGGGGGCAAAGGTACGCAGTATTTT. Protein sequence: CASSLVWSGRAGGKGTQYF.

The chain is built from TRBV3-1 (or the pseudogene TRBV3-2) and TRBJ2-7, with 9 bases lining up with TRBD1. V lost 4 bases, J lost 3 bases, and 4 bases stayed unmatched. This CDR3 has 14 residues. Per germline, CDR1 LGHDT and CDR2 YNNKEL (reference sequence). The CDR3 DNA is TGTGCCAGCAGCCTCCGGGGACAGGGCTACGAGCAGTACGTC. Encoded protein: CASSLRGQGYEQYV.

The V and J genes are TRBV28 and TRBJ2-2; D not resolved. The CDR3 consists of 15 residues. V lost 2 bases to trimming and J lost 4 bases, with 11 bases between them. CDR1 is MDHEN and CDR2 is SYDVKM in the germline V gene. In DNA form, the CDR3 reads TGTGCCAGCAGTTTACGGCGCGGCTTCACCGGGGAGCTGTTTTTT. Protein sequence: CASSLRRGFTGELFF.

This clone was picked up a small number of times. This chain joins TRBV15 and TRBJ2-6; D may be TRBD2 (5 bases). The CDR3 contains 15 residues. Germline CDR1 is LNHNV and CDR2 is YYDKDF (reference sequence). Trimming shortened V by 5 bases and J by 1 base, and 9 bases separated the two germline ends. The CDR3 sequence: CATSGSGSGANVLTF. The CDR3 bases are TGTGCCACCAGCGGGTCGGGGTCTGGGGCCAACGTCCTGACTTTC.

The rearrangement links TRBV28 to TRBJ1-4; no clear D gene. The CDR3 is 13 amino acids. V lost 3 bases and J lost 10, with 12 bases in between. Germline V lookup: CDR1 MDHEN, CDR2 SYDVKM. CDR3 bases: TGTGCCAGCAGTTTCGGAGGGAGGGTAAAACTGTTTTTT. Translation: CASSFGGRVKLFF.

This sequence joins TRBV5-1 and TRBJ1-1; TRBD1 agrees at 7 bases. The germline CDR1 and CDR2 sequences are SGHRS and YFSETQ. The CDR3 has 14 residues. V was clipped by 4 bases and J by 3 bases; unmatched bases: 6. The CDR3: CASSPPGTDTEAFF. Written as DNA, the CDR3 is TGCGCCAGCAGCCCCCCCGGGACAGACACTGAAGCTTTCTTT.

V is TRBV6-2 or TRBV6-3 and J is TRBJ2-1; D is possibly TRBD2 (7 bases). Germline loops: CDR1 MNHEY, CDR2 SVGEGT. The ends were cut back, 4 bases at V and 10 bases at J, with 20 bases in the middle. CDR3 length: 15 amino acids. The CDR3 loop is CASSSGERDTGEQFF. As DNA, the CDR3 is TGTGCCAGCAGTTCCGGAGAGCGGGACACTGGGGAGCAGTTCTTC.

The rearrangement links TRBV19 to TRBJ2-1; 8 nucleotides align to TRBD1. J lost 8 bases, V lost 11 bases, and 17 bases had no gene match. There are 15 residues in the CDR3. Germline V CDR1 and CDR2: LNHDA, SQIVND (reference sequence). For the CDR3, the DNA is TGTGCCTTACAAACACCGGGACAGGTTCTTGATGAGCAGTTCTTC. Amino acids: CALQTPGQVLDEQFF.

This clone showed up just once. The chain combines TRBV5-6 with TRBJ2-1; D is unresolved. The V gene lost 0 bases and the J gene lost 4 bases, with 11 bases spanning the gap. The CDR3 has 15 amino acids. Germline CDR1 reads SGHDT; CDR2 reads YYEEEE. In DNA form, the CDR3 reads TGTGCCAGCAGCTTGGGGCTAGTCGAGTACAATGAGCAGTTCTTC. This translates into CASSLGLVEYNEQFF. Supplemented by reference TRBV5-6 and TRBJ2-1, the full variable domain reads DAGVTQSPTHLIKTRGQQVTLRCSPKSGHDTVSWYQQALGQGPQFIFQYYEEEERQRGNFPDRFSGHQFPNYSSELNVNALLLGDSALYLCASSLGLVEYNEQFFGPGTRLTVL.

The chain is built from TRBV4-3 and TRBJ1-1; a possible D gene is TRBD1 (6 bases). The V and J ends lost 4 bases and 2 bases respectively, with 17 bases between them. The CDR3 length is 16 residues. Germline CDR1 LGHNA, CDR2 YSLEER. The CDR3 DNA reads TGCGCCAGCAGCCCCGTCCCGACAGGATTTAACACTGAAGCTTTCTTT. Residues: CASSPVPTGFNTEAFF.

The gene calls are TRBV6-6 and TRBJ2-7, with D perhaps matching TRBD2 (5 bases). V was pared by 2 bases and J by 0 bases, with 8 bases between. CDR1 MNHNY and CDR2 SVGAGI come from the germline V gene (reference sequence). The CDR3 runs to 14 residues. Written as DNA, the CDR3 is TGTGCCAGCAGTTACGGACTCGACTCCTACGAGCAGTACGTC. Protein sequence: CASSYGLDSYEQYV.

The rearrangement uses TRBV3-1 (or the pseudogene TRBV3-2) and TRBJ2-3, with TRBD2 matching over 13 bases. V was pared by 4 bases and J by 4 bases, with 2 bases of the junction left unmatched. CDR1 LGHDT and CDR2 YNNKEL come from the germline V gene (reference sequence). The CDR3 loop spans 15 amino acids. CDR3 region: CASSPLAGGPDTQYF. The CDR3 coding sequence is TGTGCCAGCAGCCCACTAGCGGGAGGGCCAGATACGCAGTATTTT.

Concerning this clone itself: Relative to the germline gene, one junction end is altered; a read error may explain this. The V gene is TRBV30, the J gene TRBJ1-1, with a weak D call TRBD1 (6 bases). This CDR3 is built from 16 residues. CDR1 GTSNPN and CDR2 SVGIG come from the germline V gene (reference sequence). The CDR3 region is CACSAGLRGVGTEAFF. The CDR3 DNA follows: TGTGCCTGCAGTGCGGGCCTCAGGGGCGTGGGCACTGAAGCTTTCTTT.

The chain carries TRBV5-6 and TRBJ2-1, with 9 bases aligning to TRBD1. The CDR3 length is 16 residues. V shed 4 bases and J 3 bases; nucleotides not matched to a gene: 8. CDR1 is SGHDT, CDR2 YYEEEE, per germline. DNA for the CDR3: TGTGCCAGCAGCCGACAACCGGGACAGGGCTACAATGAGCAGTTCTTC. It codes for CASSRQPGQGYNEQFF.

V and J are TRBV10-3 and TRBJ1-2, with D possibly matching TRBD1 (5 bases). The CDR3 spans 13 residues. The ends were cut back, 4 bases at V and 5 bases at J, with 11 bases in the middle. Germline CDR1 and CDR2: ENHRY and SYGVKD. The CDR3 DNA is TGTGCCATCAGTGCAGACAGTCAATATGGCTACACCTTC. It yields the protein CAISADSQYGYTF.

The chain links TRBV4-1 to TRBJ2-3; 8 bases map to TRBD2. The CDR3 runs 16 residues. The germline CDR1 and CDR2 sequences are MGHRA and YSYEKL. With 4 bases clipped from V and 0 bases from J, the junction kept 6 bases outside the gene matches. CDR3 nucleotide sequence: TGCGCCAGCAGCCTTATCTCTAGCGGGAGCACAGATACGCAGTATTTT. It specifies CASSLISSGSTDTQYF.

This chain joins TRBV14 and TRBJ2-7; TRBD1 matches at 9 bases. Germline V CDR1 and CDR2: SGHDN, FVKESK. This CDR3 is built from 15 residues. With 4 bases clipped from V and 3 bases from J, the junction kept 7 bases outside the gene matches. CDR3 DNA sequence: TGTGCCAGCAGCCCCACCGGGACAGGGATCTACGAGCAGTACGTC. Encoded protein: CASSPTGTGIYEQYV.

This sequence joins TRBV9 and TRBJ1-2, with D possibly being TRBD1 (6 bases). The germline gives CDR1 SGDLS, CDR2 YYNGEE. CDR3 length equals 11 residues. Trimming took 3 bases from V and 7 from J, leaving 7 bases between them. The CDR3 sequence is CASSGRGGYTF. The CDR3 DNA is TGTGCCAGCAGCGGCAGGGGTGGCTACACCTTC.

In nucleotides, the CDR3 is TGTGCCAGCAGTCCAATACAGGGGAAGGGTAGCAATCAGCCCCAGCATTTT. Encoded protein: CASSPIQGKGSNQPQHF. The V gene is TRBV6-6, the J gene TRBJ1-5; TRBD1 aligns across 7 bases. This CDR3 region has 17 residues. The ends lost 5 bases at V and 0 bases at J; junction bases unmatched: 10. CDR1 MNHNY and CDR2 SVGAGI come from the germline V gene (reference sequence).

The chain carries TRBV7-7 and TRBJ2-2, with 9 bases fitting TRBD2. After removal of 1 base from V and 4 bases from J, the junction contained 13 bases not matched to a gene. The germline V gene has CDR1 SSHAT and CDR2 FNYEAQ (reference sequence). This CDR3 comprises 19 residues. CDR3 region: CASSLGLSGGIRTTGELFF. The CDR3 nucleotides are TGTGCCAGCAGCTTAGGTCTTAGCGGGGGCATCCGGACCACCGGGGAGCTGTTTTTT.

This rearrangement joins TRBV20-1 to TRBJ2-5; 7 positions match TRBD1. V shed 3 bases and J 5 bases; nucleotides not matched to a gene: 6. This CDR3 spans 13 amino acids. Germline CDR1 is DFQATT and CDR2 is SNEGSKA (reference sequence). CDR3 protein: CSASLGGGETQYF. The CDR3 region has the DNA TGCAGTGCTAGTTTAGGGGGCGGTGAGACCCAGTACTTC.

The chain combines TRBV10-3 with TRBJ1-3; 9 bases match TRBD1. J gave up 1 base and V 3 bases, and 7 bases lay outside the gene matches. Germline CDR1 reads ENHRY; CDR2 reads SYGVKD. CDR3 length: 17 amino acids. The CDR3 here is CAISDPKQGASGNTIYF. The CDR3 region has the DNA TGTGCCATCAGTGACCCTAAACAGGGGGCATCTGGAAACACCATATATTTT.

This chain connects TRBV7-9 to TRBJ2-1; TRBD2 might be the D (5 bases). The CDR3 has 12 amino acids. Trimming took off 0 bases at V and 10 bases at J, with 7 bases between the two ends. CDR1 and CDR2 (germline): SEHNR, FQNEAQ (reference sequence). The CDR3: CASSLAGSEQFF. The CDR3 DNA follows: TGTGCCAGCAGCTTAGCGGGGAGCGAGCAGTTCTTC.

The V and J genes are TRBV28 and TRBJ2-5, with TRBD2 matching 11 bases. V lost 1 base, J lost 3 bases, and 7 bases stayed unmatched. Germline V CDR1 and CDR2: MDHEN, SYDVKM. The CDR3 runs to 17 residues. DNA of the CDR3: TGTGCCAGCAGTTTATTCCTAGGGACTAGCGGCAAAGAGACCCAGTACTTC. This codes for CASSLFLGTSGKETQYF.

V gene TRBV5-1 combines with J gene TRBJ2-5; D is ambiguous. Germline CDR1 reads SGHRS; CDR2 reads YFSETQ. The CDR3 totals 13 residues. Trimming pared 3 bases from V and 2 bases from J, leaving 8 bases between. The CDR3 loop is CASSSTNQETQYF. As DNA, the CDR3 is TGCGCCAGCAGCTCAACAAATCAAGAGACCCAGTACTTC.

This clone is a singleton in its sample. The genes are TRBV4-1 and TRBJ2-5; 11 bases line up with TRBD1. Germline CDR1 and CDR2: MGHRA and YSYEKL. V was clipped by 1 base and J by 2 bases; unmatched bases: 15. This CDR3 comprises 20 residues. The CDR3 region is CASSQVPTSSGTGGQETQYF. The CDR3 DNA follows: TGCGCCAGCAGCCAAGTCCCGACATCCTCCGGGACAGGGGGACAAGAGACCCAGTACTTC.

This clone was counted a single time. The chain carries TRBV7-9 and TRBJ2-5; no clear D gene. This CDR3 is 16 amino acids long. V gave up 5 bases and J gave up 2 bases, with 18 bases separating them. CDR1 and CDR2 from the germline V gene are SEHNR and FQNEAQ (reference sequence). This chain's CDR3 is CASSADKWWQQETQYF. CDR3 DNA: TGTGCCAGCAGCGCCGACAAATGGTGGCAGCAAGAGACCCAGTACTTC.

The chain links TRBV18 to TRBJ1-1, with 11 bases fitting TRBD1. The V gene end was trimmed by 2 bases and the J gene end by 6 bases; junction bases not matched to a gene: 8. The CDR3 runs to 16 residues. CDR1 and CDR2 (germline): KGHSH, LQKENI. The CDR3 loop is CASSPRTGGIVAEAFF. DNA for the CDR3: TGTGCCAGCTCACCAAGGACAGGGGGCATTGTGGCTGAAGCTTTCTTT.